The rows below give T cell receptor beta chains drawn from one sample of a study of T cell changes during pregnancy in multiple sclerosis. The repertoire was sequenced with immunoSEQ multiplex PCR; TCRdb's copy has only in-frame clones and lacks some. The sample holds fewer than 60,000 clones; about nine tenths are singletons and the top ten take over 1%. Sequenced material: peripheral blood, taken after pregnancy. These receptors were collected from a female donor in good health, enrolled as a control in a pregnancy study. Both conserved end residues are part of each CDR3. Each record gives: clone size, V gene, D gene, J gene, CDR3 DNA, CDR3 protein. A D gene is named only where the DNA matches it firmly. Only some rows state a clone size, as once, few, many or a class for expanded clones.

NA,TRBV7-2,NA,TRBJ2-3,TGTGCCAGCAGCCGGCCGGAGGTCCGCACAGATACGCAGTATTTT,CASSRPEVRTDTQYF
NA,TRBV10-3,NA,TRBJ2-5,TGTGCCATCAGTCCTAGGAGGCAGCCACAAGAGACCCAGTACTTC,CAISPRRQPQETQYF
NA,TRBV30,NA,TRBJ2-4,TGTGCCTGGAAAACGGAGAACATTCAGTACTTC,CAWKTENIQYF
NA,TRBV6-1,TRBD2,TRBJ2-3,TGTGCCAGCACCAGAGCCAGCGGGGCGACAGATACGCAGTATTTT,CASTRASGATDTQYF
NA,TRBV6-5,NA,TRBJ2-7,TGTGCCAGCAGTTACCGCTACGAGCAGTACTTC,CASSYRYEQYF
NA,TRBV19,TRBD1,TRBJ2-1,TGTGCCAGTAGACCGCCCTCAGGACAGGGGGAAGGCAATGAGCAGTTCTTC,CASRPPSGQGEGNEQFF
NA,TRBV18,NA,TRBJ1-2,TGTGCCAGCTCACCTGCAGAAAACTATGGCTACACCTTC,CASSPAENYGYTF
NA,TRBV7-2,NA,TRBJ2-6,TGTGCCAGCAGCTTAGGAGTCTCTGGGGCCAACGTCCTGACTTTC,CASSLGVSGANVLTF
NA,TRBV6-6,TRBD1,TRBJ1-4,TGTGCCAGCAGAGGACAGGGGACAACTAATGAAAAACTGTTTTTT,CASRGQGTTNEKLFF
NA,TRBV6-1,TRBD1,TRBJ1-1,TGTGCCAGCAGTGGTGGACAGGTGAACACTGAAGCTTTCTTT,CASSGGQVNTEAFF
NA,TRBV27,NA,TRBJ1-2,TGTGCCAGCAGTTTAAGAGGGTACGCCAACTATGGCTACACCTTC,CASSLRGYANYGYTF
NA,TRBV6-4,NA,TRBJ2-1,TGTGCCAGCAGTGAGACTATTTTTAGGGATGAGCAGTTCTTC,CASSETIFRDEQFF
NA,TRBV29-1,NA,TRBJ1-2,TGCAGCGTTGATGGGGGGGCTAACTATGGCTACACCTTC,CSVDGGANYGYTF
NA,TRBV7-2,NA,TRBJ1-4,TGTGCCAGCAGCTTGGCGGGGGCTAATGAAAAACTGTTTTTT,CASSLAGANEKLFF
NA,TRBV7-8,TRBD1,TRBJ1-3,TGTGCCAGCAGCACAGGGGGTTACGGAAACACCATATATTTT,CASSTGGYGNTIYF
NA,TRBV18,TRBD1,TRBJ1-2,TGTGCCAGCTCACCACGGGACAGGGGTCATGGCTACACCTTC,CASSPRDRGHGYTF
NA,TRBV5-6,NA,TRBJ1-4,TGTGCCAGCAGCTTGGCCATTAGTAGTCTGACAACTAATGAAAAACTGTTTTTT,CASSLAISSLTTNEKLFF
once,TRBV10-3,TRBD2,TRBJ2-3,TGTGCCATCAGTGGACTAGCGGGGGCCACAGATACGCAGTATTTT,CAISGLAGATDTQYF
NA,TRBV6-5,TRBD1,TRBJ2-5,TGTGCCAGCAGTTACCTCGACAGGGGGCAGGAGACCCAGTACTTC,CASSYLDRGQETQYF
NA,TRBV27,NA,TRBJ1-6,TGTGCCAGCAGGGCCCTACAGGGTACGGGCTCCTATAATTCACCCCTCCACTTT,CASRALQGTGSYNSPLHF
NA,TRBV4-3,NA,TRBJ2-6,TGCGCCAGCAGCCATTCAGGGCCCCCTGGGGCCAACGTCCTGACTTTC,CASSHSGPPGANVLTF
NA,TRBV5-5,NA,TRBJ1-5,TGTGCCAGCAGCTCCGGACAGTTGTACCAGCCCCAGCATTTT,CASSSGQLYQPQHF
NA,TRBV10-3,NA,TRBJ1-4,TGTGCCTGTCGGGGAAGAGGTGGTGAAAAACTGTTTTTT,CACRGRGGEKLFF
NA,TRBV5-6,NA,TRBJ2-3,TGTGCCAGCAGCTTGCCATCCACAGATACGCAGTATTTT,CASSLPSTDTQYF
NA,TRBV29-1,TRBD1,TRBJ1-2,TGCAGCGTGAGGACAGGGGACTATGGCTACACCTTC,CSVRTGDYGYTF
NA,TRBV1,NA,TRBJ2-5,TGCACCAGCAGCCGAGGGGAGGGAGAAGAGACCCAGTACTTC,CTSSRGEGEETQYF
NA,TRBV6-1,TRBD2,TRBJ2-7,TGTGCCAGCAATCCGACTAGCGGGTACGAGCAGTACTTC,CASNPTSGYEQYF
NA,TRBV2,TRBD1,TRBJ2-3,TGTGCCAGCACCCCCGGGACAGCCGGCACAGATACGCAGTATTTT,CASTPGTAGTDTQYF
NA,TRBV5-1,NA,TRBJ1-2,TGCGCCAGCAGCTTGGCGCCCGCCGGACATGAAGCTAACTATGGCTACACCTTC,CASSLAPAGHEANYGYTF
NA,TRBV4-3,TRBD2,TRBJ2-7,TGCGCCAGCAGCCAAGATAGAACTAGCGGGAGGCCTTCACCTTCCTACGAGCAGTACTTC,CASSQDRTSGRPSPSYEQYF
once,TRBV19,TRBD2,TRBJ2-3,TGTGCCAGTAGTGCGGGACTAGCGACAGATACGCAGTATTTT,CASSAGLATDTQYF